The 32 T cell receptor beta chains below were found in one sample sequenced in a study of blood T cell repertoires in COVID-19. The protocol was immunoSEQ multiplex PCR, while the TCRdb copy is restricted to in-frame clones and leaves out a portion. The table has approximately 210,000 clones, over 75% seen once. Input material: peripheral blood. Source of these receptors: a man in his fifties or sixties with COVID-19, enrolled during active disease.

The chain uses TRBV19 and TRBJ2-7; D remains ambiguous. CDR1 is LNHDA, CDR2 SQIVND, per germline (reference sequence). With 1 base removed from V and 0 bases from J, the gap between germline ends came to 10 bases. This CDR3 comprises 15 residues. The CDR3 DNA reads as TGTGCCAGTAGTATAGGGGCTTTTTCCTCCTACGAGCAGTACTTC. Its translation: CASSIGAFSSYEQYF. Variable domain in full (rest from reference TRBV19 and TRBJ2-7): DGGITQSPKYLFRKEGQNVTLSCEQNLNHDAMYWYRQDPGQGLRLIYYSQIVNDFQKGDIAEGYSVSREKKESFPLTVTSAQKNPTAFYLCASSIGAFSSYEQYFGPGTRLTVT.

CDR3 protein: CASSPQGYNEQFF. The DNA for the CDR3 is TGTGCCAGCAGTCCACAGGGTTACAATGAGCAGTTCTTC. The rearrangement joins TRBV5-4 to TRBJ2-1; TRBD1 is a possible D gene (6 bases). Germline V gives CDR1 SGHNT, CDR2 YYREEE (reference sequence). The CDR3 totals 13 residues. V was cut by 5 bases and J by 4 bases, with 10 bases left in between.

J is TRBJ1-1 and V is TRBV3-1 (or the pseudogene TRBV3-2), with TRBD1 matching 12 bases. This CDR3 is 16 amino acids long. With V trimmed by 4 bases and J by 3 bases, 6 bases remained unmatched. Germline V gives CDR1 LGHDT, CDR2 YNNKEL (reference sequence). The CDR3 nucleotides read TGTGCCAGCAGCCCCCCGGGACAGGGGGCGCACACTGAAGCTTTCTTT. It encodes CASSPPGQGAHTEAFF.

V and J are TRBV7-2 and TRBJ2-5; D unclear. The CDR3 spans 11 residues. Trimming pared 5 bases from V and 2 bases from J, leaving 3 bases between. Germline values: CDR1 SGHTA, CDR2 FQGNSA. CDR3 loop: CASSPQETQYF. In nucleotides, the CDR3 is TGTGCCAGCAGCCCACAAGAGACCCAGTACTTC. The full variable domain, its missing parts supplied by reference TRBV7-2 and TRBJ2-5, is GAGVSQSPSNKVTEKGKDVELRCDPISGHTALYWYRQSLGQGLEFLIYFQGNSAPDKSGLPSDRFSAERTGGSVSTLTIQRTQQEDSAVYLCASSPQETQYFGPGTRLLVL.

The CDR3 is CASSLGQGAFEQYF. The CDR3 DNA reads TGCGCCAGCAGCTTGGGACAGGGGGCGTTCGAGCAGTACTTC. This rearrangement joins TRBV5-1 to TRBJ2-7; 10 bases agree with TRBD1. The germline gives CDR1 SGHRS, CDR2 YFSETQ. The CDR3 has 14 residues. Unmatched junction bases numbered 3, after V lost 0 bases and J lost 6 bases. Together with reference TRBV5-1 and TRBJ2-7, the CDR3 gives the full variable domain: KAGVTQTPRYLIKTRGQQVTLSCSPISGHRSVSWYQQTPGQGLQFLFEYFSETQRNKGNFPGRFSGRQFSNSRSEMNVSTLELGDSALYLCASSLGQGAFEQYFGPGTRLTVT.

This clone was recorded a few times. The rearrangement links TRBV2 to TRBJ2-7, with 7 bases fitting TRBD2. CDR1 is SNHLY and CDR2 is FYNNEI in the germline V gene. The J segment lost 7 bases and the V segment lost 6 bases, leaving 15 bases of the junction unmatched. The CDR3 is made up of 15 amino acids. The CDR3 nucleotides read TGTGCCAGCAGACTCCGGGAAGCGGGGATTGAGGAGCAGTACTTC. Encoded protein: CASRLREAGIEEQYF. Full variable domain (remainder filled in from reference TRBV2 and TRBJ2-7): EPEVTQTPSHQVTQMGQEVILRCVPISNHLYFYWYRQILGQKVEFLVSFYNNEISEKSEIFDDQFSVERPDGSNFTLKIRSTKLEDSAMYFCASRLREAGIEEQYFGPGTRLTVT.

The CDR3 DNA reads as TGTGCCAGCAGCAAAAGGACAGGGGGCACCGGGGAGCTGTTTTTT. The encoded protein is CASSKRTGGTGELFF. The V call is TRBV7-9, the J call TRBJ2-2; 10 nucleotides agree with TRBD1. The CDR3 sequence is 15 residues long. With 5 bases clipped from V and 4 bases from J, the junction kept 4 bases outside the gene matches. Looked up from germline, CDR1 is SEHNR and CDR2 is FQNEAQ (reference sequence).

The rearrangement uses TRBV29-1 and TRBJ2-1, with 9 bases that match TRBD1. Germline-derived CDR1 and CDR2 are SQVTM and ANQGSEA. With 6 bases clipped from V and 4 bases from J, the junction kept 4 bases outside the gene matches. The CDR3 length is 13 residues. The chain's CDR3 is CSVGGTGYNEQFF. CDR3 nucleotides: TGCAGCGTCGGGGGGACAGGGTACAATGAGCAGTTCTTC.

CDR3 DNA sequence: TGTGCCAGCAGCCCTCACTTCCAGCCCCAGCATTTT. This codes for CASSPHFQPQHF. V and J are TRBV7-8 and TRBJ1-5; D ambiguous. Trimming cost V 5 bases and J 7 bases, with 9 bases left between them. The CDR3 spans 12 residues. CDR1 and CDR2 from the germline V gene are SGHVS and FQNEAQ.

V is TRBV12-3 or TRBV12-4 and J is TRBJ2-7; D might be TRBD1 (5 bases). With 8 bases removed from V and 2 bases from J, the gap between germline ends came to 7 bases. The CDR3 has 11 amino acids. This CDR3 reads CASGRAYEQYF. The CDR3 region has the DNA TGTGCCAGCGGCAGGGCCTACGAGCAGTACTTC.

This clone was observed a handful of times. This rearrangement joins TRBV5-6 to TRBJ2-7; D may be TRBD1 (6 bases). The CDR3 has 13 amino acids. In germline, CDR1 is SGHDT, CDR2 YYEEEE. V was trimmed by 4 bases and J by 4 bases, leaving 12 bases between them. CDR3 sequence reads: CASSPEQGYEQYF. Written as DNA, the CDR3 is TGTGCCAGCAGCCCGGAACAGGGTTACGAGCAGTACTTC.

This chain uses TRBV18 with TRBJ1-2; a possible D gene is TRBD1 (6 bases). V lost 0 bases to trimming and J lost 1 base, with 9 bases between them. Germline V gives CDR1 KGHSH, CDR2 LQKENI. The CDR3 extends over 15 amino acids. The CDR3 sequence: CASSPPGTSNYGYTF. CDR3 DNA sequence: TGTGCCAGCTCACCACCGGGGACAAGTAACTATGGCTACACCTTC.

CDR3 coding DNA: TGTGCCAGCAGCGTGGGACTCAGCACAGATACGCAGTATTTT. Translated, it gives CASSVGLSTDTQYF. This chain uses TRBV7-9 with TRBJ2-3, with a weak D call TRBD2 (6 bases). Germline CDR1 is SEHNR and CDR2 is FQNEAQ (reference sequence). This CDR3 spans 14 amino acids. Trimming left V 5 bases short and J 0 bases short, with 9 bases between.

CDR3: CASSQGMAGGETQYF. The CDR3 DNA sequence: TGCGCCAGCAGCCAAGGGATGGCAGGGGGGGAGACCCAGTACTTC. This chain joins TRBV4-3 and TRBJ2-5, with a possible D match to TRBD1 (7 bases). Trimming took off 1 base at V and 5 bases at J, with 14 bases between the two ends. CDR1 is LGHNA and CDR2 is YSLEER in the germline V gene. This CDR3 has 15 amino acids.

The chain uses TRBV2 and TRBJ2-3; 7 nucleotides agree with TRBD1. The trim removed 6 bases at V and 0 bases at J, leaving 3 bases unmatched. Germline values: CDR1 SNHLY, CDR2 FYNNEI. The CDR3 is 14 residues long. The CDR3 sequence is CASRDRESTDTQYF. The DNA for the CDR3 is TGTGCCAGCAGAGACAGGGAGAGCACAGATACGCAGTATTTT.

This chain connects TRBV6-1 to TRBJ2-2, with D perhaps matching TRBD2 (6 bases). CDR3 length equals 16 residues. The ends were cut back, 4 bases at V and 4 bases at J, with 16 bases in the middle. Germline V gene data show CDR1 as MNHNS and CDR2 as SASEGT. CDR3 in amino acids: CASSGFRTKFTGELFF. The CDR3 nucleotides are TGTGCCAGCAGTGGGTTCCGGACTAAATTCACCGGGGAGCTGTTTTTT.

Only one count was recorded for this clone. The rearrangement uses TRBV29-1 and TRBJ2-3, with a possible D match to TRBD2 (7 bases). Germline values: CDR1 SQVTM, CDR2 ANQGSEA. V lost 6 bases and J 4 bases, leaving 20 bases between the germline ends. This CDR3 has 15 residues. CDR3 coding DNA: TGCAGCGTGGAGTTGGGGGCGAGCGGGGCAGATACGCAGTATTTT. Encoded protein: CSVELGASGADTQYF.

The J gene is TRBJ1-6, the V gene TRBV7-2; D perhaps matches TRBD1 (6 bases). Trimming stripped 7 bases from V and 7 bases from J, with 11 bases between. Germline CDR1 and CDR2: SGHTA and FQGNSA. There are 13 residues in the CDR3. The CDR3 reads CASNGQGNSPLHF. The CDR3 DNA is TGTGCCAGCAATGGGCAGGGGAATTCACCCCTCCACTTT.

V and J are TRBV11-3 and TRBJ2-1; D gene uncertain. The germline CDR1 and CDR2 sequences are SGHNT and YENEEA. The CDR3 loop spans 13 amino acids. Trimming removed 2 bases at V and 6 bases at J, with 8 bases between. CDR3 coding DNA: TGTGCCAGCAGCTTATTTAAATCCAATGAGCAGTTCTTC. Amino acids: CASSLFKSNEQFF.

V and J are TRBV10-2 and TRBJ1-1, with D uncertain. Germline CDR1 is WSHSY and CDR2 is SAAADI. Trimming stripped 2 bases from V and 5 bases from J, with 9 bases between. This CDR3 region has 13 residues. CDR3 nucleotides: TGCGCCAGCAGTGAGCAGGCGGGTACTGAAGCTTTCTTT. Translated: CASSEQAGTEAFF.

This clone was seen a single time. V gene TRBV6-1 combines with J gene TRBJ1-4; 10 nucleotides match TRBD1. With V trimmed by 3 bases and J by 7 bases, 5 bases remained unmatched. This CDR3 region has 15 residues. Germline CDR1 and CDR2: MNHNS and SASEGT. CDR3 in DNA: TGTGCCAGCAGTGACCGAGGGACAGGGGTTGAAAAACTGTTTTTT. Protein: CASSDRGTGVEKLFF.

Only one count was recorded for this clone. The chain recombines TRBV20-1 with TRBJ2-1; 11 bases are a match to TRBD2. The CDR3 runs 17 residues. Germline CDR1 reads DFQATT; CDR2 reads SNEGSKA (reference sequence). J was trimmed by 7 bases and V by 3 bases; bases with no gene match: 14. In DNA form, the CDR3 reads TGCAGTGCTAGTAACCCCGGGGGTAGCGGGGGGGTTAATGAGCAGTTCTTC. This codes for CSASNPGGSGGVNEQFF.

The rearrangement links TRBV28 to TRBJ1-3; D unclear. This CDR3 spans 11 amino acids. V lost 7 bases and J lost 4, with 5 bases in between. CDR1 is MDHEN and CDR2 is SYDVKM in the germline V gene. This chain's CDR3 is CASTAGNTIYF. CDR3 sequence (DNA): TGTGCCAGCACAGCGGGAAACACCATATATTTT.

V gene TRBV18 combines with J gene TRBJ1-2; 7 bases are shared with TRBD1. V shed 3 bases and J 8 bases; nucleotides not matched to a gene: 9. Germline loops: CDR1 KGHSH, CDR2 LQKENI. The CDR3 runs to 14 residues. The CDR3 DNA sequence: TGTGCCAGCTCACCCGACGAGGGGGCTGGGGGCTACACCTTC. Amino acids: CASSPDEGAGGYTF. Together with reference TRBV18 and TRBJ1-2, the CDR3 gives the full variable domain: NAGVMQNPRHLVRRRGQEARLRCSPMKGHSHVYWYRQLPEEGLKFMVYLQKENIIDESGMPKERFSAEFPKEGPSILRIQQVVRGDSAAYFCASSPDEGAGGYTFGSGTRLTVV.

V and J are TRBV5-4 and TRBJ2-1; 10 positions agree with TRBD2. CDR3 size: 15 residues. The germline V gene encodes CDR1 SGHNT and CDR2 YYREEE (reference sequence). V lost 3 bases to trimming and J lost 7 bases; unmatched junction nucleotides: 7. The CDR3 DNA sequence: TGTGCCAGCAGCTCCAGAGCGGGAGGGTGGAATGAGCAGTTCTTC. Amino acid sequence: CASSSRAGGWNEQFF.

The chain employs TRBV27 and TRBJ2-7; 8 positions match TRBD1. The length of the CDR3 is 15 residues. The junction had 4 bases not matched to a gene; V was cut back by 1 base and J by 2 bases. The V gene's germline CDR1 is MNHEY and CDR2 SMNVEV (reference sequence). In DNA, the CDR3 is TGTGCCAGCAGTTTATACAGGGGGAAACCCTACGAGCAGTACTTC. Translating it yields CASSLYRGKPYEQYF.

This clone appeared once. V usage is TRBV7-8 and J usage is TRBJ1-2; D might be TRBD1 (5 bases). The V end was cut by 5 bases, the J end by 6 bases, with 19 bases between. CDR1 is SGHVS, CDR2 FQNEAQ, per germline. The CDR3 length is 15 residues. In DNA form, the CDR3 reads TGTGCCAGCAGCCTACAAAGGCGGGGGAATCATGGCTACACCTTC. Translated: CASSLQRRGNHGYTF.

V gene TRBV6-5 combines with J gene TRBJ1-2; a possible D gene is TRBD1 (6 bases). V was shortened by 7 bases and J by 4 bases, with 16 bases between the two germline ends. The CDR3 has 14 residues. Germline V lookup: CDR1 MNHEY, CDR2 SVGAGI. The CDR3 nucleotides read TGTGCCAGCAAAGCAGGGGAGAAATTCTATGGCTACACCTTC. Its protein product is CASKAGEKFYGYTF.

V gene TRBV27 combines with J gene TRBJ1-6; 7 bases line up with TRBD1. This CDR3 contains 14 residues. Germline V CDR1 and CDR2: MNHEY, SMNVEV (reference sequence). The junction had 10 bases not matched to a gene; V was cut back by 9 bases and J by 8 bases. Written as DNA, the CDR3 is TGTGCCAGTAGAACCGGGACAGAGGATTCACCCCTCCACTTT. It codes for CASRTGTEDSPLHF.

J is TRBJ1-1 and V is TRBV18, with 7 bases lining up with TRBD1. Trimming at V came to 4 bases and at J to 3 bases, leaving 5 bases not matched to a gene. The CDR3 runs 14 residues. Germline V CDR1 and CDR2: KGHSH, LQKENI. The CDR3 region has the DNA TGTGCCAGCTCACAACAGGGGTTTGACACTGAAGCTTTCTTT. Translation: CASSQQGFDTEAFF.

The rearrangement links TRBV30 to TRBJ1-6; TRBD1 aligns across 9 bases. The ends lost 2 bases at V and 7 bases at J; junction bases unmatched: 3. The germline V gene has CDR1 GTSNPN and CDR2 SVGIG (reference sequence). This CDR3 comprises 14 residues. The CDR3 reads CAWSRTGVNSPLHF. CDR3 bases: TGTGCCTGGAGTCGGACAGGGGTCAATTCACCCCTCCACTTT.

V gene TRBV11-3 combines with J gene TRBJ1-5; D perhaps matches TRBD1 (5 bases). Germline V gene sequence: CDR1 SGHNT, CDR2 YENEEA. Deletions cut 10 bases from V and 5 bases from J, with 18 bases between. This CDR3 contains 14 residues. The CDR3 DNA is TGTGCCACCACGCGGCAGGGATGGGATCAGCCCCAGCATTTT. Encoded protein: CATTRQGWDQPQHF.